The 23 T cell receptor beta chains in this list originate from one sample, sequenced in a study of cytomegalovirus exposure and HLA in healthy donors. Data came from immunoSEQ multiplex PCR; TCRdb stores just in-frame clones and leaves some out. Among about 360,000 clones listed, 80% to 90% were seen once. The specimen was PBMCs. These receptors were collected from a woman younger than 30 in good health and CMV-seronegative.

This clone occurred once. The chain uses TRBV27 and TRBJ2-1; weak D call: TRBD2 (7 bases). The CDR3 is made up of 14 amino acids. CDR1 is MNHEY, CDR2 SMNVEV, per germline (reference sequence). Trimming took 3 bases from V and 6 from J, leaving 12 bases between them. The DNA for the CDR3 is TGTGCCAGCAGTTTGGGGGGGCCCGCCAATGAGCAGTTCTTC. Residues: CASSLGGPANEQFF.

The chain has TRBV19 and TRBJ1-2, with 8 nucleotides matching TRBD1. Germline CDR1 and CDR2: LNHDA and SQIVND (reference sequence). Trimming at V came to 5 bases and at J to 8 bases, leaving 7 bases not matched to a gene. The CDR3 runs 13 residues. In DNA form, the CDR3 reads TGTGCCAGTAGTCCCAGGGGGCCCGGGGGCTACACCTTC. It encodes CASSPRGPGGYTF.

CDR3 in amino acids: CASGGGHGEQYF. The CDR3 DNA follows: TGCGCCAGCGGCGGGGGGCACGGGGAGCAGTACTTC. J is TRBJ2-7 and V is TRBV5-1; the match to TRBD2 covers 8 bases. The CDR3 is 12 amino acids. CDR1 and CDR2 (germline): SGHRS, YFSETQ. With 7 bases clipped from V and 7 bases from J, the junction kept 7 bases outside the gene matches. The entire variable domain, with the rest obtained from reference TRBV5-1 and TRBJ2-7, is as follows: KAGVTQTPRYLIKTRGQQVTLSCSPISGHRSVSWYQQTPGQGLQFLFEYFSETQRNKGNFPGRFSGRQFSNSRSEMNVSTLELGDSALYLCASGGGHGEQYFGPGTRLTVT.

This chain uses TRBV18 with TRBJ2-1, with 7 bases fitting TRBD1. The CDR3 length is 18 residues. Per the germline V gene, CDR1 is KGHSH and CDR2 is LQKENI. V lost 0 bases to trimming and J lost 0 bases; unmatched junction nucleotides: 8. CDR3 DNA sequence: TGTGCCAGCTCACCACCGAGGACAGGATTGAGCTCCTACAATGAGCAGTTCTTC. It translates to CASSPPRTGLSSYNEQFF. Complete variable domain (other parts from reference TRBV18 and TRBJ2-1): NAGVMQNPRHLVRRRGQEARLRCSPMKGHSHVYWYRQLPEEGLKFMVYLQKENIIDESGMPKERFSAEFPKEGPSILRIQQVVRGDSAAYFCASSPPRTGLSSYNEQFFGPGTRLTVL.

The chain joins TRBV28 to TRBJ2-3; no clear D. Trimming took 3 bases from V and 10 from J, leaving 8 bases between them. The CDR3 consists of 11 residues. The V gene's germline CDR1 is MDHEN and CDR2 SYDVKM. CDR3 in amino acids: CASSFGRSQYF. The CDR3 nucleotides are TGTGCCAGCAGTTTTGGCAGGTCGCAGTATTTT. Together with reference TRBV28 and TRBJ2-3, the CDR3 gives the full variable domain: DVKVTQSSRYLVKRTGEKVFLECVQDMDHENMFWYRQDPGLGLRLIYFSYDVKMKEKGDIPEGYSVSREKKERFSLILESASTNQTSMYLCASSFGRSQYFGPGTRLTVL.

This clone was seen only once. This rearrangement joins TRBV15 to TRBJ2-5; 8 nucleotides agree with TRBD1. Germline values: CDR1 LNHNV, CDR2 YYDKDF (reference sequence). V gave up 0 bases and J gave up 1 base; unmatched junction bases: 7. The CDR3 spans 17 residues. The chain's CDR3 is CATSRDWGQGAQETQYF. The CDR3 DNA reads TGTGCCACCAGCAGAGATTGGGGGCAGGGGGCCCAAGAGACCCAGTACTTC.

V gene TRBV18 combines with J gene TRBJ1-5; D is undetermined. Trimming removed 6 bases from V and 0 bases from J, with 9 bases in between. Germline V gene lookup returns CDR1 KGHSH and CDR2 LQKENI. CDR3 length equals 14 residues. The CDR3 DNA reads TGTGCCAGCTCCACAGAGGGTAGCAATCAGCCCCAGCATTTT. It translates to CASSTEGSNQPQHF.

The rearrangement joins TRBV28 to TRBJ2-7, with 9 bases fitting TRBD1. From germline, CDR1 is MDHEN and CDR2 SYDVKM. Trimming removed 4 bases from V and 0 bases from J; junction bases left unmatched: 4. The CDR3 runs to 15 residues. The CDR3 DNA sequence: TGTGCCAGCAGTTCGCCGGGACAGGGCTCCTACGAGCAGTACTTC. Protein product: CASSSPGQGSYEQYF.

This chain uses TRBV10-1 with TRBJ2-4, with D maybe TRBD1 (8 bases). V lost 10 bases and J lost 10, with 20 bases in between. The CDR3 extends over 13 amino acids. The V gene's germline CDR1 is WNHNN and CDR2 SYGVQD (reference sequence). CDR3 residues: CATPYRGGGIQYF. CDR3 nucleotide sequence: TGCGCCACCCCTTACAGGGGGGGCGGGATTCAGTACTTC.

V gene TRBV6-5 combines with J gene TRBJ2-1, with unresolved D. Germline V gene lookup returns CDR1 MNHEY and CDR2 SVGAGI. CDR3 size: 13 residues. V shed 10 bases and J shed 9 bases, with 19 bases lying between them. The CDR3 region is CANQVVRESEQFF. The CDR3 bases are TGTGCCAACCAAGTAGTCCGCGAGAGTGAGCAGTTCTTC.

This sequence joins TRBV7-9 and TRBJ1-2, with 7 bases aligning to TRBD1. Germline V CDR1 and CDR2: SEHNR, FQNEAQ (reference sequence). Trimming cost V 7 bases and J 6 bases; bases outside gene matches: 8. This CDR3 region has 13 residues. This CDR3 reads CASTLGQVNGYTF. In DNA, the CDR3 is TGTGCCAGCACCCTCGGACAGGTGAATGGCTACACCTTC.

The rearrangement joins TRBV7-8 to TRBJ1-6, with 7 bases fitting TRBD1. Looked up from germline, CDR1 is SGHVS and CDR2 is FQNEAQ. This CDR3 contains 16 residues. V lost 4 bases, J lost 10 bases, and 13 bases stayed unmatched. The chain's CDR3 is CASSSTLGRGQSPLHF. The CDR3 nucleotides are TGTGCCAGCAGCTCCACACTAGGCAGGGGACAGTCACCCCTCCACTTT.

In DNA, the CDR3 is TGTGCCAGCATCCTCGGGAGGGGGGGAACTGAAGCTTTCTTT. This encodes CASILGRGGTEAFF. The V gene is TRBV7-9, the J gene TRBJ1-1; D perhaps matches TRBD1 (6 bases). The V and J ends lost 7 bases and 5 bases respectively, with 17 bases between them. CDR1 SEHNR and CDR2 FQNEAQ come from the germline V gene (reference sequence). CDR3 length: 14 amino acids.

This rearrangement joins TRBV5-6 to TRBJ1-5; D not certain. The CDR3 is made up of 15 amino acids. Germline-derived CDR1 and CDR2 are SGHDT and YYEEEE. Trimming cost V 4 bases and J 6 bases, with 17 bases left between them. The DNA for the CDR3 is TGTGCCAGCAGCCTGGGTCCGGGCCGGGGTCAGCCCCAGCATTTT. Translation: CASSLGPGRGQPQHF.

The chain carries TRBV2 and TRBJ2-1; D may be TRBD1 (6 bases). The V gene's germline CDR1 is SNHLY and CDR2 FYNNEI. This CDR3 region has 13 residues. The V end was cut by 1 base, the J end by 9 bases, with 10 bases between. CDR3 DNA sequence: TGTGCCAGCAGTGAAGGGGGGCGTAGTGAGCAGTTCTTC. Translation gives CASSEGGRSEQFF.

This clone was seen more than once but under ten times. The CDR3 coding sequence is TGCGCCAGCAGCGGGGCGGACAGGGTAGGTTACGAGCAGTACTTC. This codes for CASSGADRVGYEQYF. The gene calls are TRBV5-1 and TRBJ2-7, with 8 bases lining up with TRBD1. This CDR3 contains 15 residues. With 4 bases clipped from V and 4 bases from J, the junction kept 10 bases outside the gene matches. Per germline, CDR1 SGHRS and CDR2 YFSETQ.

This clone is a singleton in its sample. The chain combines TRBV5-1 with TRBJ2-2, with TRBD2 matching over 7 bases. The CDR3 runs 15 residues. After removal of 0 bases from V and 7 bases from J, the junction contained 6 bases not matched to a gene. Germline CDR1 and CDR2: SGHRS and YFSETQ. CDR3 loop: CASSLVTSEDGELFF. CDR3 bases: TGCGCCAGCAGCTTGGTCACTAGCGAAGACGGGGAGCTGTTTTTT.

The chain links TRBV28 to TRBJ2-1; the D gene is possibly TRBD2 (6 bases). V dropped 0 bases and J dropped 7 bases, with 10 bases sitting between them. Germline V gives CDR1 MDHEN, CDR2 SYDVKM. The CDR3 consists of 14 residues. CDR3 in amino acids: CASSLWTAGNEQFF. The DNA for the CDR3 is TGTGCCAGCAGTTTATGGACGGCGGGAAATGAGCAGTTCTTC. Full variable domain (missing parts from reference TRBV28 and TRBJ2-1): DVKVTQSSRYLVKRTGEKVFLECVQDMDHENMFWYRQDPGLGLRLIYFSYDVKMKEKGDIPEGYSVSREKKERFSLILESASTNQTSMYLCASSLWTAGNEQFFGPGTRLTVL.

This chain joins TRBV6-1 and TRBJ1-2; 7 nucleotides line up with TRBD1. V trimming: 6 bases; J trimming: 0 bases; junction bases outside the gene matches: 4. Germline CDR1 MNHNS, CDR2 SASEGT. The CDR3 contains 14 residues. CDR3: CASRGTAPNYGYTF. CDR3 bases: TGTGCCAGCAGGGGGACAGCCCCTAACTATGGCTACACCTTC.

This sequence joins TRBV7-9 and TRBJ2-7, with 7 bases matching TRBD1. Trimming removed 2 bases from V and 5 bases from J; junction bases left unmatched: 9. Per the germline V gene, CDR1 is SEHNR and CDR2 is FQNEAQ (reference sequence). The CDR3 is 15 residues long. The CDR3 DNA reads TGTGCCAGCAGCTTAACCCAGGGGGTGTCCGACGAGCAGTACTTC. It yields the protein CASSLTQGVSDEQYF.

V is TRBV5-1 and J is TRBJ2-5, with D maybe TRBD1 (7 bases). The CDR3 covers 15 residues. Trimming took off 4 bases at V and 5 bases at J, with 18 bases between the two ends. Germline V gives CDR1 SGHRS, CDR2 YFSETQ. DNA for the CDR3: TGCGCCAGCAGCATTCATCAGGGGGGCGCGGAGACCCAGTACTTC. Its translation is CASSIHQGGAETQYF.

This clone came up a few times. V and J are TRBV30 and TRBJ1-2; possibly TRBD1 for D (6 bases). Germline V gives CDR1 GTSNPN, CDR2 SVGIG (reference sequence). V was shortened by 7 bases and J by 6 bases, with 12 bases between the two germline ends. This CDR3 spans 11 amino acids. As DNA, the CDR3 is TGTGCCTTCGGGAGGGGGGATGGCTACACCTTC. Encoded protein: CAFGRGDGYTF.

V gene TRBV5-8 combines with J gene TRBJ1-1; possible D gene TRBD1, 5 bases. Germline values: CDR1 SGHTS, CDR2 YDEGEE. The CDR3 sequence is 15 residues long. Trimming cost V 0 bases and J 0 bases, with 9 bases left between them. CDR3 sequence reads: CASSLGRGMNTEAFF. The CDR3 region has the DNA TGTGCCAGCAGCTTGGGTCGGGGGATGAACACTGAAGCTTTCTTT. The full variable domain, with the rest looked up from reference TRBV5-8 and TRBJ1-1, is EAGVTQSPTHLIKTRGQQATLRCSPISGHTSVYWYQQALGLGLQFLLWYDEGEERNRGNFPPRFSGRQFPNYSSELNVNALELEDSALYLCASSLGRGMNTEAFFGQGTRLTVV.